This T cell receptor (beta chain) was sequenced for a study of blood T cell repertoires in COVID-19. On this clone itself: The junction departs from the called germline gene at one end, perhaps through a read error.

Sequencing was performed with immunoSEQ multiplex PCR; in TCRdb, only in-frame clones are kept and a portion is missing. This table holds under 200,000 clones, around 87% found once. The CDR3 runs 12 residues. The germline V gene encodes CDR1 KGHDR and CDR2 SFDVKD. This TCR came from a woman aged 50 to 60 who had recovered from COVID-19. J is TRBJ1-3 and V is TRBV24-1; D is perhaps TRBD1 (6 bases). Specimen: PBMCs or T cells enriched from blood (not recorded which). CDR3 DNA sequence: TGTGCCACCAGTGAAAGGCTGGGACATCTACATTTT. The encoded protein is CATSERLGHLHF.